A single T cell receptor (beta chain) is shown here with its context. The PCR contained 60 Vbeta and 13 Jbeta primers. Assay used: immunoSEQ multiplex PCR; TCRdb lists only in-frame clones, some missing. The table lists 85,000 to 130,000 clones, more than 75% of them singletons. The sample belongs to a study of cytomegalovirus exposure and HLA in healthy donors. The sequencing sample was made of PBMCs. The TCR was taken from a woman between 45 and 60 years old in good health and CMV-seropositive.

CDR3: CASSIARDSSFYGYTF. DNA for the CDR3: TGTGCCAGTAGTATAGCCCGGGACAGCTCATTCTATGGCTACACCTTC. The V gene is TRBV19, the J gene TRBJ1-2, with 7 bases aligning to TRBD1. This CDR3 has 16 residues. The V segment lost 1 base and the J segment 4 bases; nucleotides outside the gene matches: 9. Per germline, CDR1 LNHDA and CDR2 SQIVND (reference sequence).